What follows are 9 T cell receptor beta chains derived from one specimen sequenced in a study of blood T cell repertoires in COVID-19. Clones were sequenced by immunoSEQ multiplex PCR, and TCRdb holds only the in-frame ones, with some missing. The sample lists a few hundred thousand clones, 88% seen once, with around 0.8% in the top ten. Sequenced material: peripheral blood. Source of these receptors: a woman aged 30 to 39 with acute or convalescent COVID-19.

The chain joins TRBV27 to TRBJ1-1, with D hard to call. This CDR3 has 13 residues. Germline V gene sequence: CDR1 MNHEY, CDR2 SMNVEV (reference sequence). Between the trimmed V and J ends, which lost 6 bases and 4 bases, there was a span of 12 bases. The CDR3 spells CASRPAGVTEAFF. For the CDR3, the DNA is TGTGCCAGCAGGCCGGCGGGAGTCACTGAAGCTTTCTTT.

The V and J genes are TRBV3-1 (or the pseudogene TRBV3-2) and TRBJ2-1; 10 positions match TRBD2. This CDR3 is built from 20 residues. From germline, CDR1 is LGHDT and CDR2 YNNKEL (reference sequence). V lost 1 base, J lost 0 bases, and 12 bases stayed unmatched. The chain's CDR3 is CASSQGSSGRASCSYNEQFF. The CDR3 bases are TGTGCCAGCAGCCAAGGATCGAGCGGGAGGGCCTCGTGCTCCTACAATGAGCAGTTCTTC.

This sequence joins TRBV19 and TRBJ2-3; a weak D match, TRBD1 (6 bases). The CDR3 has 15 amino acids. V dropped 3 bases and J dropped 0 bases, with 10 bases sitting between them. Per germline, CDR1 LNHDA and CDR2 SQIVND (reference sequence). In DNA form, the CDR3 reads TGTGCCAGTAGTATTAACAGGGTCAGCACAGATACGCAGTATTTT. Protein sequence: CASSINRVSTDTQYF.

The rearrangement uses TRBV7-9 and TRBJ1-2, with 9 bases that match TRBD1. The CDR3 has 15 amino acids. V lost 11 bases, J lost 2 bases, and 12 bases stayed unmatched. Germline assignment: CDR1 SEHNR and CDR2 FQNEAQ (reference sequence). The CDR3 DNA follows: TGTGCCGGACGACCGGGACAGGGCACAAACTATGGCTACACCTTC. Its protein product is CAGRPGQGTNYGYTF.

The chain employs TRBV29-1 and TRBJ2-7, with 8 bases that match TRBD1. The germline V gene encodes CDR1 SQVTM and CDR2 ANQGSEA. The CDR3 totals 14 residues. The trim removed 1 base at V and 4 bases at J, leaving 6 bases unmatched. Here the CDR3 DNA reads TGCAGCGTTGAAGGAGGACAGGGTGGTTACGAGCAGTACTTC. Protein: CSVEGGQGGYEQYF.

The chain combines TRBV11-2 with TRBJ2-5; TRBD1 aligns across 7 bases. V trimming: 6 bases; J trimming: 5 bases; junction bases outside the gene matches: 15. In germline, CDR1 is SGHAT, CDR2 FQNNGV. The CDR3 is made up of 16 amino acids. CDR3 region: CASRRYPGQPLETQYF. In nucleotides, the CDR3 is TGTGCCAGCAGAAGATACCCGGGACAGCCCTTGGAGACCCAGTACTTC.

The genes are TRBV6-4 and TRBJ2-7; no reliable D call. The CDR3 extends over 13 amino acids. V shed 7 bases and J shed 1 base, with 11 bases lying between them. Germline V gene sequence: CDR1 MRHNA, CDR2 SNTAGT. The CDR3 reads CASIPRWSYEQYF. The CDR3 nucleotides read TGTGCCAGCATCCCTCGGTGGTCCTACGAGCAGTACTTC.

The J gene is TRBJ2-3, the V gene TRBV7-9, with D maybe TRBD1 (5 bases). CDR3 length: 17 residues. The V gene's germline CDR1 is SEHNR and CDR2 FQNEAQ (reference sequence). V lost 5 bases and J lost 0, with 18 bases in between. This CDR3 is CASSPITGVTSTDTQYF. The CDR3 DNA follows: TGTGCCAGCAGCCCGATCACAGGCGTGACTAGCACAGATACGCAGTATTTT.

V and J are TRBV21-1 and TRBJ2-3; TRBD2 was called by the table and not checked on the DNA. TRBV21-1 is a recognized pseudogene. The CDR3 is made up of 17 amino acids. The CDR3 sequence: CASSPKTSGNCTDTQYF. CDR3 nucleotides: TGTGCCAGCAGCCCAAAGACTAGCGGGAACTGCACAGATACGCAGTATTTT.